One sample yielded the 3 T cell receptor beta chains listed below, sequenced in a study of cytomegalovirus exposure and HLA in healthy donors. 60 Vbeta and 13 Jbeta primers were used in PCR. Using immunoSEQ multiplex PCR, the repertoire was profiled, and TCRdb retains in-frame clones only, with some absent. Seen here are some 100,000 clones, under 85% observed once, and the top ten hold under 3%. Sequencing was done on a sample of PBMCs. All receptors come from a female donor in good health and CMV-seropositive.

This clone was seen more than once but under ten times. The chain has TRBV29-1 and TRBJ2-3, with D perhaps matching TRBD1 (6 bases). V was shortened by 5 bases and J by 0 bases, with 12 bases between the two germline ends. The CDR3 covers 14 residues. Germline CDR1 and CDR2: SQVTM and ANQGSEA. CDR3: CSVYRQVSTDTQYF. CDR3 DNA: TGCAGCGTTTACCGACAGGTCAGCACAGATACGCAGTATTTT.

V gene TRBV5-8 combines with J gene TRBJ2-1, with TRBD2 as a possible D gene (5 bases). CDR1 is SGHTS, CDR2 YDEGEE, per germline. This CDR3 is 16 amino acids long. Trimming took off 4 bases at V and 4 bases at J, with 18 bases between the two ends. The CDR3 DNA reads as TGTGCCAGCAGCATTGGAGCCGGCGGGCAGTACAATGAGCAGTTCTTC. This translates into CASSIGAGGQYNEQFF.

This clone was seen a few times. The rearrangement links TRBV6-1 to TRBJ2-1; D is possibly TRBD1 (5 bases). Per germline, CDR1 MNHNS and CDR2 SASEGT. Trimming left V 4 bases short and J 0 bases short, with 7 bases between. The CDR3 sequence is 14 residues long. The CDR3 protein is CASSGGRSYNEQFF. CDR3 coding DNA: TGTGCCAGCAGTGGGGGCCGCTCCTACAATGAGCAGTTCTTC.